Listed below are T cell receptor beta chains from one sample, sequenced in a study of blood T cell repertoires in COVID-19. The data were produced by immunoSEQ multiplex PCR, yet TCRdb's version contains in-frame clones alone and is incomplete. The sample contains around 220,000 clones, 86% of which appear only once. Sequenced input: peripheral blood. All receptors come from a woman aged 45-65 years with acute or convalescent COVID-19. CDR3s include the opening cysteine and the closing phenylalanine or tryptophan. A D gene is named only where the DNA matches it firmly. The size of a clone is reported for some rows only, either as once, few or many, or as a class for expanded clones.

v_call,j_call,clone_size,d_call,cdr3_nt,cdr3_aa
TRBV7-2,TRBJ2-3,.,TRBD2,TGTGCCAGCAGCCAAAGACTAGCGGGAGTCTTAGATACGCAGTATTTT,CASSQRLAGVLDTQYF
TRBV27,TRBJ1-1,.,TRBD1,TGTGCCAGCAGTTTTGGGGACAGGGTCGCTGAAGCTTTCTTT,CASSFGDRVAEAFF
TRBV10-3,TRBJ1-3,.,.,TGTGCCACCGGGACTGACTCTGGAAACACCATATATTTT,CATGTDSGNTIYF
TRBV18,TRBJ2-3,.,.,TGTGCCAGCTCACCAGAGACTCGACCCCCTACGCAGTATTTT,CASSPETRPPTQYF
TRBV3-1/TRBV3-2,TRBJ2-2,.,TRBD1,TGTGCCAGCAGCCGGGACAGTAGCTTCGGGGAGCTGTTTTTT,CASSRDSSFGELFF
TRBV6-6,TRBJ1-1,.,.,TGTGCCAGCAGTTACAGGAGGGACTTT,CASSYRRDF
TRBV18,TRBJ1-3,.,.,TGTGCCAGCTCACCAAGGGGGTCGGGAAACACCATATATTTT,CASSPRGSGNTIYF
TRBV11-2,TRBJ1-2,.,.,TGTGCCAGCAGCGCTGGGCCGGGAAACTATGGCTACACCTTC,CASSAGPGNYGYTF
TRBV5-1,TRBJ1-3,once,TRBD1,TGCGCCAGCAGCTTGAAGGGGGCTGGCGGAAACACCATATATTTT,CASSLKGAGGNTIYF
TRBV29-1,TRBJ1-4,.,.,TGCAGCGTCAGACAGGCTAATGAAAAACTGTTTTTT,CSVRQANEKLFF
TRBV19,TRBJ2-5,.,.,TGTGCCAGTAGTATACCAGGACACGAGACCCAGTACTTC,CASSIPGHETQYF
TRBV5-8,TRBJ1-4,.,TRBD1,TGTGCCAGCAGCTTGACCTCAGGGGGTACTAATGAAAAACTGTTTTTT,CASSLTSGGTNEKLFF
TRBV7-2,TRBJ2-3,.,TRBD2,TGTGCCAGCAGTCTCCAAGCGGGAGGGGGTGCAGATACGCAGTATTTT,CASSLQAGGGADTQYF
TRBV25-1,TRBJ2-1,.,TRBD2,TGTGCCAGCACCGATCCGGGACTAGTAGGGCGCGAGCAGTTCTTC,CASTDPGLVGREQFF
TRBV6-5,TRBJ1-1,.,TRBD1,TGTGCCAGCAGTTACTCTCAGGGGGCTAGAACTGAAGCTTTCTTT,CASSYSQGARTEAFF
TRBV7-2,TRBJ1-5,few,.,TGTGCCAGCAGCTTGGTTACGGGTTATAGCAATCAGCCCCAGCATTTT,CASSLVTGYSNQPQHF
TRBV9,TRBJ2-3,.,TRBD2,TGTGCCAGCAGCGTGACTAGCGGGACCCCAGATACGCAGTATTTT,CASSVTSGTPDTQYF
TRBV9,TRBJ2-1,.,TRBD1,TGTGCCAGCAGCGTCTCGTCGGGACAGGGCTACAATGAGCAGTTCTTC,CASSVSSGQGYNEQFF
TRBV6-1,TRBJ1-6,.,.,TGTGCCAGCAGTGAAGCTCATGGCACAGTAAATTCACCCCTCCACTTT,CASSEAHGTVNSPLHF
TRBV30,TRBJ2-4,.,.,TGTGCCTCGGAGGACGGGAAAAACATTCAGTACTTC,CASEDGKNIQYF
TRBV6-2/TRBV6-3,TRBJ1-2,.,.,TGTGCCAGCAGTTTACTCCGAAGACAGTCAACTAACTATGGCTACACCTTC,CASSLLRRQSTNYGYTF
TRBV3-1/TRBV3-2,TRBJ1-1,.,.,TGTGCCAGCAGCCCCCAGGGGATAGAGACTGAAGCTTTCTTT,CASSPQGIETEAFF
TRBV10-3,TRBJ1-1,.,.,TGTGCCATCAGTGAGAGGACTACGAACACTGAAGCTTTCTTT,CAISERTTNTEAFF
TRBV11-3,TRBJ2-5,.,.,TGTGCCAGCAGATCCACGTCGTGGGCCCCAGAGACCCAGTACTTC,CASRSTSWAPETQYF
TRBV13,TRBJ1-1,few,TRBD1,TGTGCCAGCAGCTTAGTGACAGGGTATTCTGAAGCTTTCTTT,CASSLVTGYSEAFF
TRBV19,TRBJ1-1,.,.,TGTGCCAGTAGTAAACCAGGGGCTAGGAACACTGAAGCTTTCTTT,CASSKPGARNTEAFF
TRBV7-6,TRBJ2-5,.,.,TGTGCCAGCAGCTTAGCTTTTAACACGGAGACCCAGTACTTC,CASSLAFNTETQYF
TRBV5-3,TRBJ2-7,.,.,TGTGCCAGAAGCTTCGGGGATACCTACGAGCAGTACTTC,CARSFGDTYEQYF
TRBV24-1,TRBJ1-3,.,.,TGTGCCACCAGTGATTCCCTGACAGGCTCTGGAAACACCATATATTTT,CATSDSLTGSGNTIYF
TRBV9,TRBJ1-1,.,.,TGTGCCAGCAGCGTAGGGGACTTGAACACTGAAGCTTTCTTT,CASSVGDLNTEAFF
TRBV30,TRBJ2-5,once,.,TGTGCCTGGAGGACCAGGGGGGATGAGACCCAGTACTTC,CAWRTRGDETQYF
TRBV7-2,TRBJ2-3,.,.,TGTGCCAGCAGCTCAACGGGACTCTACACAGATACGCAGTATTTT,CASSSTGLYTDTQYF
TRBV6-2/TRBV6-3,TRBJ2-7,few,TRBD1,TGTGCCAGCAGCCGCTCGGGGACAGGGACTCCCTACGAGCAGTACTTC,CASSRSGTGTPYEQYF
TRBV6-5,TRBJ2-5,few,TRBD2,TGTGCCAGCAACCGGGGGGAGTACCAAGAGACCCAGTACTTC,CASNRGEYQETQYF
TRBV27,TRBJ2-1,.,.,TGTGCCAGCAGTTCACCCTCGGGGGAGGGGGTCTACAATGAGCAGTTCTTC,CASSSPSGEGVYNEQFF
TRBV5-1,TRBJ2-1,.,TRBD1,TGCGCCAGCAGCGAATTGACAGGGGTTTACAATGAGCAGTTCTTC,CASSELTGVYNEQFF
TRBV2,TRBJ2-5,.,.,TGTGCCAGCAGTCTTACCTCGGTAGCAGAAAACCAAGAGACCCAGTACTTC,CASSLTSVAENQETQYF
TRBV27,TRBJ2-2,.,TRBD1,TGTGCCAGGGGGCGGGACAGGGGTACCGGGGAGCTGTTTTTT,CARGRDRGTGELFF
TRBV10-3,TRBJ2-1,.,TRBD1,TGTGCCATCAGGGACAGGGAAAGGCATGAGCAGTTCTTC,CAIRDRERHEQFF
TRBV3-1/TRBV3-2,TRBJ2-3,.,.,TGTGCCAGCAGCCAATCGGCGGGGATCTCTTATACGCAGTATTTT,CASSQSAGISYTQYF
TRBV24-1,TRBJ2-3,.,.,TGTGCCACCAGTGAGCACAGTCCTTCAGGTACGCAGTATTTT,CATSEHSPSGTQYF
TRBV27,TRBJ1-5,.,TRBD1,TGTGCCAGCAGTTCCCAGGGGGATCAGCCCCAGCATTTT,CASSSQGDQPQHF